This entry describes one T cell receptor beta chain. These data belong to a study of lymphopenia after photon versus proton radiotherapy. J was trimmed by 6 bases and V by 3 bases; bases with no gene match: 7. Germline V gives CDR1 MNHEY, CDR2 SMNVEV (reference sequence). CDR3 size: 14 residues. Libraries were prepared by immunoSEQ multiplex PCR; TCRdb keeps only in-frame clonotypes and omits some of them. The top ten clones hold approximately 2% of a sample with more than 45,000 clones, around 84% of them seen once. This sequence originates from a man aged 55 to 70 with pancreatic cancer. V gene TRBV27 combines with J gene TRBJ2-7, with 8 nucleotides matching TRBD1. The source material was peripheral blood, sampled from a patient treated with proton-based radiotherapy. CDR3 in amino acids: CASSLGTGNLEQYF. The CDR3 region has the DNA TGTGCCAGCAGTTTGGGGACAGGTAACCTCGAGCAGTACTTC.